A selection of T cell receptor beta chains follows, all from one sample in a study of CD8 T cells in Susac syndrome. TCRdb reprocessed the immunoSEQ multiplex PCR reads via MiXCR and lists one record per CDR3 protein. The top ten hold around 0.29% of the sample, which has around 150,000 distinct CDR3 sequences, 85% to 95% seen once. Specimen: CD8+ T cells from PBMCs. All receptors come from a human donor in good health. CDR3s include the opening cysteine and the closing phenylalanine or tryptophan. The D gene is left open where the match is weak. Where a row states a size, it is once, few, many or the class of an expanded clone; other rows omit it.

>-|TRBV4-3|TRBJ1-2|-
TGCGCCAGCAGCCAAGCTGGGAACTATGGCTACACCTTC
CASSQAGNYGYTF
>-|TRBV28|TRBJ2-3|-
TGTGCCAGCAGTTCTCGGGGATTCACAGATACGCAGTATTTT
CASSSRGFTDTQYF
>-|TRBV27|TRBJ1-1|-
TGTGCCAGCAGTTTATCCCGGGTAGGTGAAGCTTTCTTT
CASSLSRVGEAFF
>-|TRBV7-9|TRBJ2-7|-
TGTGCCAGCAGCATCGTACTAATTCCCTACGAGCAGTACTTC
CASSIVLIPYEQYF
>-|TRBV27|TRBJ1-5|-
TGTGCCAGCAGTTTCAGCCCGCGTCAGCCCCAGCATTTT
CASSFSPRQPQHF
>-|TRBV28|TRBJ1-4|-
TGTGCCAGCAGAGGATCCCAGTCCAATGAAAAACTGTTTTTT
CASRGSQSNEKLFF
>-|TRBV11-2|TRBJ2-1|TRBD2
TGTGCCAGCAGCTTTTTTCTAGCGGGAGGGCCGGTAAGTCTCAATGAGCAGTTCTTC
CASSFFLAGGPVSLNEQFF
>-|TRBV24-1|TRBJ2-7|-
TGTGCCACCAGTGATAGATCGGCAGGCTACGAGCAGTACTTC
CATSDRSAGYEQYF
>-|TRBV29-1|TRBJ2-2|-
TGCAGCACCTTCGGGGTTAACACCGGGGAGCTGTTTTTT
CSTFGVNTGELFF
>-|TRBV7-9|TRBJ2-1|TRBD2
TGTGCCAGCAGCTCTAGCGGAAATACGACCTATGAGCAGTTCTTC
CASSSSGNTTYEQFF
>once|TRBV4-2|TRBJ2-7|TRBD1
TGTGCCAGCAGCCAAGGGGGACAGGGAACCTACGAGCAGTACTTC
CASSQGGQGTYEQYF
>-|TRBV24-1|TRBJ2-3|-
TGTGCCACCAACGACAGGATTTGGGATACGCAGTATTTT
CATNDRIWDTQYF
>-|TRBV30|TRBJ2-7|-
TGTGCCTGGAGTGTACGTAGATACTACGAGCAGTACTTC
CAWSVRRYYEQYF
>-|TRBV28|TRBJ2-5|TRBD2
TGTGCCGCCCAAGGGAGGGGAGAGACCCAGTACTTC
CAAQGRGETQYF
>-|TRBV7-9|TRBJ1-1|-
TGTGCCAGCAGCTTATACCGGGGCGGCGTCACTGAAGCTTTCTTT
CASSLYRGGVTEAFF
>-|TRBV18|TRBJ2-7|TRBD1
TGTGCCAGCTCCCCAGAGGACAGGGCCGCCTACGAGCAGTACTTC
CASSPEDRAAYEQYF
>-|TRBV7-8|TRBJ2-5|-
TGTGCCAGCAGCCCGCCCAGAGACGCCGAGACCCAGTACTTC
CASSPPRDAETQYF
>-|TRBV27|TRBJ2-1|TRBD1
TGTGCCAGCAGTTTGAGGGGACAGTACAATGAGCAGTTCTTC
CASSLRGQYNEQFF
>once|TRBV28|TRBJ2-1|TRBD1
TGTGCCAGCAGTACCGGGACAGGGAGAGCTGAGCAGTTCTTC
CASSTGTGRAEQFF
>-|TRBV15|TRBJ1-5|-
TGTGCCACCAGCGGCAGGGAGGCTAGCAATCAGCCCCAGCATTTT
CATSGREASNQPQHF
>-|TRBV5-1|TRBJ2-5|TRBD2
TGCGCCAGCAGCTTGGAAGGGACTACACAAGAGACCCAGTACTTC
CASSLEGTTQETQYF
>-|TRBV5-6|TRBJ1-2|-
TGTGCCAGCAGCACCATCCACGACAACTATGGCTACACCTTC
CASSTIHDNYGYTF
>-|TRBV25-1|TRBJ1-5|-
TGTGCCAGCAGTGAAAGCGGTGGGGAAATGTGGCAGCCCCAGCATTTT
CASSESGGEMWQPQHF